The sample holds a few counts of the clone carrying this T cell receptor (beta chain). RNA extraction used unfractionated whole blood as the source of total RNA. This record belongs to a study of human T cells and chemical hapten exposure. TCRdb re-analysed the 5' RACE reads in MiXCR, keeping a single row per CDR3 protein. The top ten clones hold about 3% of a sample with 110,000 or so distinct CDR3 sequences, approximately 20% of them seen once. Germline loops: CDR1 MDHEN, CDR2 SYDVKM. V was pared by 2 bases and J by 2 bases, with 16 bases between. The CDR3 runs to 16 residues. The receptor was isolated from a human donor in good health. The V gene is TRBV28, the J gene TRBJ2-7, with D maybe TRBD2 (5 bases). This chain's CDR3 is CASSLRADSLTYEQYF. Written as DNA, the CDR3 is TGTGCCAGCAGTTTACGCGCGGACTCGCTAACCTACGAGCAGTACTTC.